A single sample gave rise to the 10 T cell receptor beta chains below, sequenced in a study of T cell changes during pregnancy in multiple sclerosis. Using immunoSEQ multiplex PCR, the repertoire was profiled, and TCRdb retains in-frame clones only, with some absent. The table shows around 45,000 clones, with approximately 91% occurring only once. The source was CD4+ T cells from peripheral blood mononuclear cells, collected in the second trimester of pregnancy. Receptor source: a female donor in good health, enrolled as a control in a pregnancy study.

This clone has just one count. The rearrangement joins TRBV7-9 to TRBJ2-3, with no clear D. Trimming removed 3 bases from V and 6 bases from J, with 16 bases in between. This CDR3 spans 15 amino acids. CDR1 and CDR2 from the germline V gene are SEHNR and FQNEAQ (reference sequence). The DNA for the CDR3 is TGTGCCAGCAGCTTGGTTTGGTCAGGAACCGATACGCAGTATTTT. Amino acids: CASSLVWSGTDTQYF. Using reference TRBV7-9 and TRBJ2-3 for the parts outside the CDR3, the full variable domain is DTGVSQNPRHKITKRGQNVTFRCDPISEHNRLYWYRQTLGQGPEFLTYFQNEAQLEKSRLLSDRFSAERPKGSFSTLEIQRTEQGDSAMYLCASSLVWSGTDTQYFGPGTRLTVL.

The V and J genes are TRBV30 and TRBJ1-1, with TRBD1 identical over 7 bases. The V segment lost 0 bases and the J segment 2 bases; nucleotides outside the gene matches: 6. CDR1 and CDR2 (germline): GTSNPN, SVGIG (reference sequence). There are 15 residues in the CDR3. The CDR3 nucleotides read TGTGCCTGGAGTGTAAGGGGGCAGATAAACACTGAAGCTTTCTTT. Amino acids: CAWSVRGQINTEAFF.

The genes are TRBV7-9 and TRBJ2-7, with D possibly matching TRBD2 (5 bases). Trimming cost V 5 bases and J 2 bases, with 13 bases left between them. There are 14 residues in the CDR3. CDR1 is SEHNR and CDR2 is FQNEAQ in the germline V gene (reference sequence). This chain's CDR3 is CASSQWTPPYEQYF. In DNA, the CDR3 is TGTGCCAGCAGCCAATGGACTCCACCCTACGAGCAGTACTTC.

The chain recombines TRBV6-6 with TRBJ1-1; D gene ambiguous. V shed 4 bases and J shed 1 base, with 10 bases lying between them. Germline lookup yields CDR1 MNHNY and CDR2 SVGAGI (reference sequence). The CDR3 loop spans 14 amino acids. CDR3 protein: CASSFRRANTEAFF. DNA of the CDR3: TGTGCCAGCAGTTTCAGGCGGGCGAACACTGAAGCTTTCTTT.

In its sample, this clone was seen once. J is TRBJ2-1 and V is TRBV11-3; perhaps TRBD2 as D (6 bases). The CDR3 spans 15 residues. Germline CDR1 and CDR2: SGHNT and YENEEA. V lost 4 bases and J 2 bases, leaving 12 bases between the germline ends. The CDR3 sequence: CASSSREITYNEQFF. Here the CDR3 DNA reads TGTGCCAGCAGCTCCCGGGAGATCACCTACAATGAGCAGTTCTTC.

This sequence joins TRBV27 and TRBJ1-1; 8 bases align to TRBD1. There are 14 residues in the CDR3. Germline CDR1 MNHEY, CDR2 SMNVEV (reference sequence). V lost 6 bases, J lost 4 bases, and 7 bases stayed unmatched. CDR3 bases: TGTGCCAGCAGAGTTGGACAGGGAGCCACTGAAGCTTTCTTT. Translation gives CASRVGQGATEAFF.

The chain uses TRBV5-1 and TRBJ2-2, with D perhaps matching TRBD2 (5 bases). Germline loops: CDR1 SGHRS, CDR2 YFSETQ. This CDR3 comprises 21 residues. Trimming cost V 5 bases and J 1 base, with 30 bases left between them. CDR3: CASRFGGRSFSQEENTGELFF. The CDR3 DNA reads TGCGCCAGCAGGTTTGGTGGGAGAAGTTTTTCCCAAGAAGAGAACACCGGGGAGCTGTTTTTT.

This rearrangement joins TRBV11-2 to TRBJ2-7, with TRBD2 matching 7 bases. CDR3 length equals 14 residues. V trimming: 1 base; J trimming: 5 bases; junction bases outside the gene matches: 5. From germline, CDR1 is SGHAT and CDR2 FQNNGV. CDR3 bases: TGTGCCAGCAGCTTAGTCGGGAGGTTCCACGAGCAGTACTTC. Translating gives CASSLVGRFHEQYF.

The chain links TRBV2 to TRBJ2-5; D gene uncertain. This CDR3 comprises 16 residues. Trimming stripped 7 bases from V and 4 bases from J, with 22 bases between. CDR1 and CDR2 (germline): SNHLY, FYNNEI. In DNA, the CDR3 is TGTGCCAGCATTTCTGACATGGGTGCGCGACGAGAGACCCAGTACTTC. It codes for CASISDMGARRETQYF. Based on the CDR3 plus reference TRBV2 and TRBJ2-5, the full variable domain is EPEVTQTPSHQVTQMGQEVILRCVPISNHLYFYWYRQILGQKVEFLVSFYNNEISEKSEIFDDQFSVERPDGSNFTLKIRSTKLEDSAMYFCASISDMGARRETQYFGPGTRLLVL.

The genes are TRBV11-2 and TRBJ2-5, with D possibly TRBD1 on 7 matching bases. Trimming pared 7 bases from V and 5 bases from J, leaving 11 bases between. Germline V gene lookup returns CDR1 SGHAT and CDR2 FQNNGV. The CDR3 sequence is 12 residues long. The DNA for the CDR3 is TGTGCCAGCAAGGCAGGGGGGGAGACCCAGTACTTC. It encodes CASKAGGETQYF.